This T cell receptor beta chain was recovered during a study of blood T cell repertoires in COVID-19. Study-wide background: COVID-19 samples collected from the United States, Italy and Spain covered acute and convalescent phases. In each case, the material was cDNA or gDNA derived from T cells, B-cell-depleted T cells, or PBMCs.

In the authors' workflow: Amplifying reference gene primers gave estimates of nucleated cell counts. Clones were read by immunoSEQ multiplex PCR, and TCRdb kept only the in-frame ones, dropping some. The DNA gave D and trimming, while V, J and clone size come from that table. Of 130,000 or so clones in the sample, approximately 86% were seen once. Sequencing was carried out using peripheral blood. The clonotype was recovered from a woman aged 55-70 years with acute or convalescent COVID-19.

Here the CDR3 reads CASTIYVGHSGGELFF. As DNA, the CDR3 is TGTGCCAGCACCATTTACGTGGGACACTCGGGCGGGGAGCTGTTTTTT. The V call is TRBV7-9, the J call TRBJ2-2, with D possibly matching TRBD1 (6 bases). The CDR3 has 16 residues. V was pared by 7 bases and J by 7 bases, with 22 bases between. Germline V CDR1 and CDR2: SEHNR, FQNEAQ (reference sequence).